The source of this TCR beta chain is a study of T cell changes during pregnancy in multiple sclerosis. Assay: immunoSEQ multiplex PCR; the TCRdb copy retains only in-frame clones and omits some. The sample lists approximately 23,000 clones; around 89% were seen once. Between the trimmed V and J ends, which lost 2 bases and 1 base, there was a span of 12 bases. The CDR3 contains 15 residues. Looked up from germline, CDR1 is MDHEN and CDR2 is SYDVKM. This sequence originates from a female donor with multiple sclerosis, enrolled in a pregnancy study. The sample here was CD8+ T cells from peripheral blood mononuclear cells, taken in the first trimester of pregnancy. This rearrangement joins TRBV28 to TRBJ2-7, with D possibly matching TRBD2 (6 bases). CDR3 DNA sequence: TGTGCCAGCAGTTTACGGAGGGGCGCTTCCTACGAGCAGTACTTC. It yields the protein CASSLRRGASYEQYF.